Listed below are T cell receptor beta chains from one sample, sequenced in a study of T cell repertoires in cytomegalovirus infection. Antigens for these TCRs are unknown. TCRdb reanalysed the reads using MiXCR and keeps one entry per CDR3 protein. The table includes 830,000 or so distinct CDR3 sequences, 30% to 35% detected once. The specimen was cultured CD8+ T cells from PBMCs, collected from culture after CMV antigen stimulation. The receptors were gathered from a human donor in good health (CMV status not recorded). Some clones in this sample may be carry-over from other donors' samples. CDR3s include the opening cysteine and the closing phenylalanine or tryptophan. The order of the fields is J gene, V gene, clone size, D gene, CDR3 DNA, CDR3 protein. D genes are given only for firm matches. Some rows mark clone size as missing; the rest say once, few, many or name a class of expanded clone.

TRBJ2-3 TRBV3-1 once NA TGTGCCAGCAGTCCGGACCCACCCGACTACACAGATACGCAGTATTTT CASSPDPPDYTDTQYF
TRBJ2-1 TRBV7-9 few NA TGTGCCAGCAGCCCCCCCGTCCCCTTAGAGTTCTTC CASSPPVPLEFF
TRBJ2-7 TRBV7-2 NA NA TGTGCCAGCAGCTTTTCCCACTCTAACTACGAGCAGTACTTC CASSFSHSNYEQYF
TRBJ2-2 TRBV14 NA NA TGTGCCAGCAGCCAAGCCAGGTGGGGTTACACCGGGGAGCTGTTTTTT CASSQARWGYTGELFF
TRBJ2-2 TRBV2 few NA TGTGCCACCCTGGACACCGGCGGGGAGCTGTTTTTT CATLDTGGELFF
TRBJ2-3 TRBV20-1 once TRBD1 TGCAGTGCTAGGGACAGGGGAAACCCTAGCACAGATACGCAGTATTTT CSARDRGNPSTDTQYF
TRBJ1-4 TRBV18 many NA TGTGCCAGCTCACCATCCACGGTTACAACTAATGAAAAACTGTTTTTT CASSPSTVTTNEKLFF
TRBJ1-2 TRBV7-8 few TRBD1 TGTGCCAGCAGCTTTAGGTCGGACAGGGTTAACTATGGCTACACCTTC CASSFRSDRVNYGYTF
TRBJ2-7 TRBV4-1 NA NA TGCGCCAGCAGCCAAGGCTGGGCACAGAGCTACGAGCAGTACTTC CASSQGWAQSYEQYF
TRBJ1-4 TRBV7-6 many NA TGTGCCAGCAGCTTAGCGCACAATACGGAGGAGGGTGAAAAACTGTTTTTT CASSLAHNTEEGEKLFF
TRBJ2-7 TRBV11-2 NA TRBD1 TGTGCCAGCAGACCACAGGGGGCCTCCGAGCAGTACTTC CASRPQGASEQYF
TRBJ1-5 TRBV12-3/TRBV12-4 NA NA TGTGCCAGCAGGGTTGGGGGAAGCAATCAGCCCCAGCATTTT CASRVGGSNQPQHF
TRBJ2-1 TRBV6-5 NA TRBD2 TGTGCCACCTATAGTAGCGCGGGGGGCCTATACCCTTTTTACAATGAGCAGTTCTTC CATYSSAGGLYPFYNEQFF
TRBJ2-1 TRBV10-3 few TRBD2 TGTGCCATCACCTTAGCGGGGGGGTCCCTCAATGAGCAGTTCTTC CAITLAGGSLNEQFF
TRBJ2-1 TRBV7-8 NA TRBD2 TGTGCCAGCAGCTTAGTAGGCGGGGGGGATGATGAGCAGTTCTTC CASSLVGGGDDEQFF
TRBJ1-5 TRBV11-3 NA NA TGTGCCCGCTTCTTCAGGGAATTTATGAGCAATCAGCCCCAGCATTTT CARFFREFMSNQPQHF
TRBJ2-3 TRBV6-5 NA NA TGTGCCAGCAGTTACTCTAGTGGGCGACAGAGAGATACGCAGTATTTT CASSYSSGRQRDTQYF
TRBJ1-4 TRBV11-3 NA NA TGTGCCAGCAGCTTCCGGCTCAGGGGATGGAATGAAAAACTGTTTTTT CASSFRLRGWNEKLFF
TRBJ2-1 TRBV19 NA NA TGTGCCAGTAGTATCGCAGCGGCGTCAACCTACAATGAGCAGTTCTTC CASSIAAASTYNEQFF
TRBJ1-2 TRBV12-3/TRBV12-4 NA NA TGTGCCAGCAGTTTAGTGCCCCCGGGGGCCGTCTATGGCTACACCTTC CASSLVPPGAVYGYTF
TRBJ2-1 TRBV7-2 NA NA TGTGCCAGCAGCGACAGCCAAGCCCAGTTCTTC CASSDSQAQFF
TRBJ2-3 TRBV7-6 few NA TGTGCCAGCAGCTTAGACAGGGATCGGACAGATACGCAGTATTTT CASSLDRDRTDTQYF
TRBJ1-4 TRBV12-3/TRBV12-4 NA NA TGTGCCAGCAGTTCGGACAGTTCAACTAATGAAAAACTGTTTTTT CASSSDSSTNEKLFF
TRBJ2-7 TRBV2 few NA TGTGCCAGCAGTGAGAACGGTTATTTTACCTACGAGCAGTACTTC CASSENGYFTYEQYF
TRBJ2-3 TRBV4-2 NA NA TGTGCCAGCAGCCAAGAGCAACGCACAGATACGCAGTATTTT CASSQEQRTDTQYF
TRBJ2-1 TRBV2 few NA TGTGCCAGCATCCGAGGTTACAATGAGCAGTTCTTC CASIRGYNEQFF
TRBJ2-7 TRBV29-1 NA TRBD1 TGCAGCGCCGGACAGGGCCAAACCTACGAGCAGTACTTC CSAGQGQTYEQYF
TRBJ2-7 TRBV18 NA NA TGTGCCAGCGGGGGAGCCTACGAGCAGTACTTC CASGGAYEQYF
TRBJ2-1 TRBV29-1 NA NA TGCAGCGTTTTTCTAGGGGGTGGTGAGCAGTTCTTC CSVFLGGGEQFF
TRBJ2-2 TRBV7-6 few TRBD1 TGTGCCACAGCGACAGGGGGACCCGGGGAGCTGTTTTTT CATATGGPGELFF
TRBJ2-5 TRBV12-3/TRBV12-4 many TRBD2 TGTGCCAGCAGTCGAGGACTAGCGGGGGCCAAAGAGACCCAGTACTTC CASSRGLAGAKETQYF
TRBJ2-1 TRBV6-1 NA TRBD1 TGTGCCAGCAGAGAGGACAGGGGTTGGAATGAGCAGTTCTTC CASREDRGWNEQFF
TRBJ2-2 TRBV4-1 few NA TGCGCCAGCAGCCCAGGACTACATTACACCGGGGAGCTGTTTTTT CASSPGLHYTGELFF
TRBJ2-7 TRBV7-6 NA TRBD2 TGTGCCAGCAGCTTACCGGCGGGAGGCGAGCAGTACTTC CASSLPAGGEQYF
TRBJ1-2 TRBV6-8 NA NA TGTGCCAGCAGTTACTCGAAAGTAGGCTCCTATGGCTACACCTTC CASSYSKVGSYGYTF
TRBJ2-1 TRBV12-3/TRBV12-4 few NA TGTGCCAGCAGTTTAGCCGCTTATGAGCAGTTCTTC CASSLAAYEQFF
TRBJ2-1 TRBV19 NA TRBD2 TGTGCCAGTAGCTTAGCGGGGTCCCGCCACAATGAGCAGTTCTTC CASSLAGSRHNEQFF
TRBJ2-5 TRBV29-1 NA NA TGCAGCGTTGAAGGGATATGGCGGGCCGAACAAGAGACCCAGTACTTC CSVEGIWRAEQETQYF
TRBJ2-5 TRBV12-3/TRBV12-4 many TRBD2 TGTGCCAGCAGTTTTAAGGGACTAGCGGGGGAAGAGACCCAGTACTTC CASSFKGLAGEETQYF
TRBJ1-2 TRBV19 NA NA TGTGCCAGTAGTATCCCCGGAGCTCCTAACTATGGCTACACCTTC CASSIPGAPNYGYTF
TRBJ2-1 TRBV7-6 few NA TGTGCCACCATGGGGGGCGGGGGCTTCGATGAGCAGTTCTTC CATMGGGGFDEQFF
TRBJ1-1 TRBV7-9 few NA TGTGCCAGCAGCTTTCGAGGGATTGAAGCTTTCTTT CASSFRGIEAFF
TRBJ2-5 TRBV6-2/TRBV6-3 NA NA TGTGCCAGCAGCCGGACAGGACTAGCCGACCAAGAGACCCAGTACTTC CASSRTGLADQETQYF
TRBJ2-1 TRBV4-1 few TRBD1 TGCGCCAGCAGCCAAGGGGTCAGGACAGGGGAAAGGAATGAGCAGTTCTTC CASSQGVRTGERNEQFF
TRBJ2-5 TRBV7-9 many TRBD1 TGTGCCAGCAGCTGGGACAGCCGGGAGACCCAGTACTTC CASSWDSRETQYF
TRBJ1-1 TRBV6-1 once TRBD1 TGTGCCAGCAGTGATGGGACAGGGGAACGAGGGAACACTGAAGCTTTCTTT CASSDGTGERGNTEAFF
TRBJ2-1 TRBV27 NA TRBD1 TGTGCCAGCAGTTTTGTAGTAGTTCGGGACAGGGGCTCCTACAATGAGCAGTTCTTC CASSFVVVRDRGSYNEQFF
TRBJ1-2 TRBV28 once NA TGTGCCAGCAGTTTTGCGGGGGCTAACTATGGCTACACCTTC CASSFAGANYGYTF
TRBJ1-5 TRBV20-1 NA NA TGCAGTGCTAGTGGTTCTGTAGACCCGATCTTTCAACCCCAGCATTTT CSASGSVDPIFQPQHF
TRBJ2-5 TRBV28 NA NA TGTGCCAGCAGTTTAGTCCTAGAGGAAGAGACCCAGTACTTC CASSLVLEEETQYF
TRBJ1-1 TRBV7-9 NA NA TGTGCCAGCGGGGCGGTAGCTCCTGAAGCTTTCTTT CASGAVAPEAFF
TRBJ2-7 TRBV6-6 few NA TGTGCCAGTGGCGGGCGCCAAACCTACGAGCAGTACTTC CASGGRQTYEQYF
TRBJ1-2 TRBV6-1 NA TRBD1 TGTGCCAGCAGTTCCCGACAGGGGGTATTTGGGTACACCTTC CASSSRQGVFGYTF
TRBJ2-1 TRBV2 NA NA TGTGCCCTAAGGGTCGGCAATGAGCAGTTCTTC CALRVGNEQFF
TRBJ2-1 TRBV12-3/TRBV12-4 NA NA TGTGCCAGCAGTCCAAAACAGGGATCGTACTCCAATGAGCAGTTCTTC CASSPKQGSYSNEQFF
TRBJ2-1 TRBV6-5 once NA TGTGCCAGCAGTTACAAACGACAGGTGGACTCCTACAATGAGCAGTTCTTC CASSYKRQVDSYNEQFF
TRBJ1-2 TRBV19 NA TRBD1 TGTGCCAGTAGTATACGAAGGACAGGGACCTCGTTTAACTATGGCTACACCTTC CASSIRRTGTSFNYGYTF
TRBJ1-2 TRBV29-1 NA TRBD1 TGCAGCGTTGAGGACAGGCACTATGGCTACACCTTC CSVEDRHYGYTF